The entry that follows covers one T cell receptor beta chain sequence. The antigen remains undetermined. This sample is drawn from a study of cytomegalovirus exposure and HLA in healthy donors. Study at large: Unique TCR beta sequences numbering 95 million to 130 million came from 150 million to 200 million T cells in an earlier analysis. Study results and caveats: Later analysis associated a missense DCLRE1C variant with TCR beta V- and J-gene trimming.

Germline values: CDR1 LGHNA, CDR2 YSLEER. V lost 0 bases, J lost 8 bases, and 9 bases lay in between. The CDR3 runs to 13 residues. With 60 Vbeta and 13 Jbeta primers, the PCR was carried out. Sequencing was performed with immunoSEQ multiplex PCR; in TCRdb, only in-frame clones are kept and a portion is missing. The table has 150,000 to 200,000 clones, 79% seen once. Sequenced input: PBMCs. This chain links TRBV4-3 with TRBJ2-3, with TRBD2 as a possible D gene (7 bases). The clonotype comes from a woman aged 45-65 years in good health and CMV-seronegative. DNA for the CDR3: TGCGCCAGCAGCCAAGAAAGGGGGGGTACGCAGTATTTT. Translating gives CASSQERGGTQYF.